The clone carrying this TCR beta chain has just a few counts. No antigen is known for it. V lost 0 bases, J lost 6 bases, and 10 bases lay in between. The CDR3 loop spans 14 amino acids. Looked up from germline, CDR1 is SGHRS and CDR2 is YFSETQ. This entry belongs to a study of CD8+ T cells in alopecia areata. Study results and caveats: Normal scalp showed lower clonality than lesional scalp, especially alopecia totalis/universalis.

RNA was extracted and reverse transcribed into cDNA as the sequencing template. The table came from immunoSEQ multiplex PCR; TCRdb's copy has only in-frame clones and leaves some out. The data show over 150,000 clones, roughly three fifths seen once. Sequenced input: CD8+ T cells sorted from blood. The source of this sequence is a human donor in good health. The chain links TRBV5-1 to TRBJ2-1, with TRBD2 as a possible D gene (5 bases). The CDR3 reads CASSLEGLPNEQFF. CDR3 DNA sequence: TGCGCCAGCAGCTTGGAAGGACTTCCCAATGAGCAGTTCTTC.